This TCR beta chain originates from a study of PD-1 blockade in classical Hodgkin lymphoma. Study-wide context: Patients in the cohort were put on intravenous nivolumab, 3 mg/kg every 2 weeks.

The junction had 7 bases not matched to a gene; V was cut back by 2 bases and J by 4 bases. The CDR3 spans 16 residues. Germline lookup yields CDR1 MRHNA and CDR2 SNTAGT. This clone appeared a single time. Its antigen is still unknown. The method was immunoSEQ multiplex PCR; TCRdb's version includes in-frame clones alone and lacks a portion of them. The sample lists more than 10,000 clones, approximately 90% occurring once. Study observations and caveats: Baseline diversity resembling that of newly diagnosed patients was seen in complete responders. There was a significant rise in CD4+ TCR diversity by C4D1, with no such rise for CD8+.

With no exception, relapse followed autologous stem cell transplantation in all patients, and brentuximab vedotin exposure varied. The rearrangement uses TRBV6-4 and TRBJ2-1, with 8 bases identical to TRBD1. The material sequenced was peripheral blood mononuclear cells (PBMCs), taken at baseline. The TCR sequence derives from a human donor with classical Hodgkin lymphoma. CDR3 nucleotide sequence: TGTGCCAGCAGTGACCTTGGACAGGGCCGATACAATGAGCAGTTCTTC. It is translated as CASSDLGQGRYNEQFF.